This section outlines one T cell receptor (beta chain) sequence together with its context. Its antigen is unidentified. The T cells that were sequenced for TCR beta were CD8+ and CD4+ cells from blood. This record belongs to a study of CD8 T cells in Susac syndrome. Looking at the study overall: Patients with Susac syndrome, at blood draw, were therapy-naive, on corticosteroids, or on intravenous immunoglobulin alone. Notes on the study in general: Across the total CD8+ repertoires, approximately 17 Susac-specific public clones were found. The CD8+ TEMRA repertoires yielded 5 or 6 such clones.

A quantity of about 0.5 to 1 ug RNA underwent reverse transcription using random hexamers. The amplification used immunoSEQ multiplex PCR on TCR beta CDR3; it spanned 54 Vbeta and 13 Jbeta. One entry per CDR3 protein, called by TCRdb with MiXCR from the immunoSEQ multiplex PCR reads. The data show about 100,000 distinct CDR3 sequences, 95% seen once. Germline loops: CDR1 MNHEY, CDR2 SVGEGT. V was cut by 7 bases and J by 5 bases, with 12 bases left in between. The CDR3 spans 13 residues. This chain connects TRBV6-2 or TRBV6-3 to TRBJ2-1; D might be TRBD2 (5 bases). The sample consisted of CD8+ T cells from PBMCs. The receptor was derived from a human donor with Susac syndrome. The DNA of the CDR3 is TGTGCCAGCACCAAGGACTCACACAATGAGCAGTTCTTC. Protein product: CASTKDSHNEQFF.